The entry below describes one T cell receptor (beta chain). Its antigen remains unknown. The entry originates in a study of shared clonotypes between healthy human individuals. Study observations and caveats: Clonotypes which were not shared had lower generation probabilities than clonotypes that all four donors shared.

V gave up 0 bases and J gave up 5 bases, with 11 bases separating them. Germline CDR1 is SGDLS and CDR2 is YYNGEE. This CDR3 has 14 amino acids. Some clones are missing from TCRdb's copy, which holds only in-frame ones; the method was immunoSEQ multiplex PCR. The table shows nearly 2 million clones, with roughly 95% occurring only once. Only CD45RO-negative cells positively selected for CCR7 counted as naive CD8 cells, so terminally differentiated effector memory CD45RA+ cells were excluded. The V call is TRBV9, the J call TRBJ1-2; the D is unclear. This clonotype was sampled from a man aged 18-30 years in good health. Sequenced input: naive CD8+ T cells sorted from blood. The CDR3 protein is CASSVGVGPYGYTF. The CDR3, as DNA: TGTGCCAGCAGCGTAGGTGTAGGTCCTTATGGCTACACCTTC.